The TCR beta chain under discussion was sequenced for a study of prognosis after radiotherapy for stage I lung cancer. The overall study: Non-small cell lung cancer patients were all deemed medically inoperable. Subsequent to radiotherapy, distant metastatic disease emerged in four patients (median roughly seven months), whereas about 16 exhibited no significant progression.

The CDR3 has 14 amino acids. Germline CDR1 SGHTA, CDR2 FQGNSA. The genomic DNA TCR beta CDR3 region underwent two rounds of multiplex PCR. The use of primers specific to each TRBV and TRBJ gene characterized first-round PCR. Using its own MiXCR run on the multiplex PCR reads, TCRdb lists one record per CDR3 protein. This sample carries around 18,000 distinct CDR3 sequences, roughly 30% of them seen once, and the ten largest clones take roughly 30%. About this clonotype: The junction shows a germline mismatch at one end, possibly a read error.

The chain is built from TRBV7-2 and TRBJ2-7; D may be TRBD1 (6 bases). Sequencing used PBMCs, obtained before or after stereotactic body radiation therapy (not recorded which). This receptor was identified in a donor aged 50 or older with non-small cell lung cancer. CDR3 amino acids: CVSSLYRDGYEQYF. CDR3 in DNA: TGTGTCAGCAGCTTATACAGGGATGGCTACGAGCAGTACTTC.